Below are 23 T cell receptor beta chains sequenced from a single sample in a study of blood T cell repertoires in COVID-19 (dated by TCRdb to about 2020). Library preparation used the immunoSEQ multiplex PCR assay. TCRdb holds this immuneACCESS table with in-frame rearrangements only. Some clones are missing; in checked studies, unresolved V genes explain under half, and the rest has no known cause. This sample lists tens of thousands of clones; 82% were detected once. Roughly a fifth of the sample goes to the ten largest clones. The sequenced material came from peripheral blood. The receptors derive from a woman aged 60-70 years with acute or convalescent COVID-19.

V gene TRBV3-1 (or the pseudogene TRBV3-2) combines with J gene TRBJ2-7; 8 bases align to TRBD1. V was pared by 4 bases and J by 3 bases, with 5 bases of the junction left unmatched. CDR1 is LGHDT, CDR2 YNNKEL, per germline (reference sequence). This CDR3 spans 14 amino acids. For the CDR3, the DNA is TGTGCCAGCAGCCTAGGACAGGGATTCTACGAGCAGTACTTC. Translating gives CASSLGQGFYEQYF.

V usage is TRBV10-3 and J usage is TRBJ1-6; tentatively, D is TRBD1 (6 bases). V shed 10 bases and J shed 10 bases, with 23 bases lying between them. Germline V gene lookup returns CDR1 ENHRY and CDR2 SYGVKD. This CDR3 is built from 15 residues. CDR3: CATQEGVGLGSPLHF. DNA of the CDR3: TGTGCCACGCAAGAGGGGGTGGGTCTGGGGTCACCCCTCCACTTT.

The chain employs TRBV20-1 and TRBJ2-1; D remains ambiguous. Germline CDR1 reads DFQATT; CDR2 reads SNEGSKA (reference sequence). The CDR3 runs 10 residues. V was cut by 5 bases and J by 9 bases, with 8 bases left in between. The CDR3 sequence is CSAVHGEQFF. As DNA, the CDR3 is TGCAGTGCTGTGCACGGTGAGCAGTTCTTC.

The V call is TRBV11-1, the J call TRBJ2-7, with D possibly matching TRBD2 (5 bases). The CDR3 length is 12 residues. Germline V gives CDR1 SGHAT, CDR2 FQDESV (reference sequence). V was shortened by 5 bases and J by 3 bases, with 8 bases between the two germline ends. The CDR3, as DNA: TGTGCCAGCAGCCGGAGGCTCTACGAGCAGTACTTC. The encoded protein is CASSRRLYEQYF. The full variable domain, rest sourced from reference TRBV11-1 and TRBJ2-7, is EAEVAQSPRYKITEKSQAVAFWCDPISGHATLYWYRQILGQGPELLVQFQDESVVDDSQLPKDRFSAERLKGVDSTLKIQPAELGDSAMYLCASSRRLYEQYFGPGTRLTVT.

The chain is built from TRBV28 and TRBJ1-4, with D possibly being TRBD1 (5 bases). V lost 4 bases and J 0 bases, leaving 12 bases between the germline ends. This CDR3 contains 16 residues. Germline assignment: CDR1 MDHEN and CDR2 SYDVKM. For the CDR3, the DNA is TGTGCCAGCAGTTCAGACAGAGCTACAACTAATGAAAAACTGTTTTTT. Its translation: CASSSDRATTNEKLFF.

The genes are TRBV11-2 and TRBJ2-3, with D possibly TRBD2 on 7 matching bases. The germline V gene has CDR1 SGHAT and CDR2 FQNNGV. This CDR3 has 19 residues. V was clipped by 1 base and J by 2 bases, with 22 bases between them. CDR3 protein: CASSLGGGGRNHNTDTQYF. The CDR3 DNA follows: TGTGCCAGCAGCTTAGGAGGGGGGGGCCGAAACCATAACACAGATACGCAGTATTTT.

This clone appeared a single time. This rearrangement joins TRBV7-2 to TRBJ2-1, with 10 bases lining up with TRBD2. J was trimmed by 5 bases and V by 5 bases; bases with no gene match: 6. CDR3 size: 15 residues. Germline V lookup: CDR1 SGHTA, CDR2 FQGNSA. The CDR3 sequence: CASSPTSGVDNEQFF. CDR3 DNA: TGTGCCAGCAGCCCTACTAGCGGGGTGGACAATGAGCAGTTCTTC.

The gene calls are TRBV5-5 and TRBJ2-7, with D uncertain. This CDR3 spans 13 amino acids. V lost 1 base to trimming and J lost 6 bases, with 11 bases between them. CDR1 and CDR2 from the germline V gene are SGHKS and YYEKEE (reference sequence). Here the CDR3 DNA reads TGTGCCAGCAGCTTGTTGGGCCTCGGCGAGCAGTACTTC. It codes for CASSLLGLGEQYF.

The CDR3 DNA reads as TGCGCCAGCAGGTTCGGGGGGGACTATGGCTACACCTTC. It encodes CASRFGGDYGYTF. The chain carries TRBV5-1 and TRBJ1-2, with D maybe TRBD1 (5 bases). V lost 5 bases, J lost 3 bases, and 11 bases lay in between. The length of the CDR3 is 13 residues. CDR1 SGHRS and CDR2 YFSETQ come from the germline V gene.

This clone was seen just once. The CDR3 here is CASSQERETEAFF. The CDR3 region has the DNA TGTGCCAGCAGCCAAGAGAGGGAAACTGAAGCTTTCTTT. The chain recombines TRBV3-1 (or the pseudogene TRBV3-2) with TRBJ1-1, with D hard to call. Germline lookup yields CDR1 LGHDT and CDR2 YNNKEL (reference sequence). V was clipped by 0 bases and J by 5 bases, with 7 bases between them. The CDR3 is 13 residues long.

This chain connects TRBV9 to TRBJ2-7; TRBD2 matches at 10 bases. J gave up 5 bases and V 4 bases, and 12 bases lay outside the gene matches. The germline CDR1 and CDR2 sequences are SGDLS and YYNGEE. The CDR3 runs 16 residues. CDR3 DNA: TGTGCCAGCAGCTCCCCCGGAAGCGGGGGGGCCCACGAGCAGTACTTC. This codes for CASSSPGSGGAHEQYF.

The chain couples TRBV18 to TRBJ2-3; D not certain. Per germline, CDR1 KGHSH and CDR2 LQKENI. The CDR3 is 16 amino acids. V was trimmed by 1 base and J by 0 bases, leaving 11 bases between them. The CDR3 here is CASSPLATTSTDTQYF. The CDR3 DNA sequence: TGTGCCAGCTCACCACTGGCCACGACTAGCACAGATACGCAGTATTTT.

V usage is TRBV13 and J usage is TRBJ1-1; a weak D match, TRBD1 (5 bases). The CDR3 is made up of 13 amino acids. The V gene lost 6 bases and the J gene lost 1 base, with 9 bases spanning the gap. Germline CDR1 reads PRHDT; CDR2 reads FYEKMQ (reference sequence). The CDR3 DNA follows: TGTGCCAGCAGTAAGACAGAGAACACTGAAGCTTTCTTT. Translated: CASSKTENTEAFF. The whole variable domain, remainder taken from reference TRBV13 and TRBJ1-1, is AAGVIQSPRHLIKEKRETATLKCYPIPRHDTVYWYQQGPGQDPQFLISFYEKMQSDKGSIPDRFSAQQFSDYHSELNMSSLELGDSALYFCASSKTENTEAFFGQGTRLTVV.

The genes are TRBV15 and TRBJ2-7, with a possible D match to TRBD1 (6 bases). The CDR3 totals 15 residues. Trimming took off 2 bases at V and 3 bases at J, with 14 bases between the two ends. The V gene's germline CDR1 is LNHNV and CDR2 YYDKDF (reference sequence). CDR3 DNA: TGTGCCACCAGCAGACTAACCGGGACATTCTACGAGCAGTACTTC. This encodes CATSRLTGTFYEQYF.

The rearrangement links TRBV10-1 to TRBJ2-7, with 9 bases aligning to TRBD1. The J segment lost 3 bases and the V segment lost 5 bases, leaving 8 bases of the junction unmatched. There are 15 residues in the CDR3. CDR1 is WNHNN and CDR2 is SYGVQD in the germline V gene (reference sequence). The DNA for the CDR3 is TGCGCCAGCAGTCCCGGGACAGGGAAGTACTACGAGCAGTACTTC. Translating it yields CASSPGTGKYYEQYF.

As regards this clone: Relative to the germline gene, one junction end is altered; a read error may explain this. The chain carries TRBV27 and TRBJ2-3, with D perhaps TRBD1 or TRBD2 (6 bases each). Germline CDR1 reads MNHEY; CDR2 reads SMNVEV (reference sequence). This CDR3 region has 16 residues. The CDR3 loop is CASSLSGATFTDTQYF. The CDR3 region has the DNA TGTGCCAGCAGTCTATCGGGGGCGACTTTCACAGATACGCAGTATTTT.

The CDR3 coding sequence is TGTGCCAGTACCCTGACAGGGGCCAGCACTGAAGCTTTCTTT. Residues: CASTLTGASTEAFF. The rearrangement links TRBV19 to TRBJ1-1, with 8 bases matching TRBD1. The CDR3 contains 14 residues. Germline CDR1 LNHDA, CDR2 SQIVND (reference sequence). V shed 7 bases, J shed 4 bases, and the junction held 8 bases outside the gene matches.

The chain carries TRBV6-5 and TRBJ1-6, with 7 bases lining up with TRBD1. With V trimmed by 5 bases and J by 7 bases, 5 bases remained unmatched. The CDR3 is 14 residues long. Germline-derived CDR1 and CDR2 are MNHEY and SVGAGI. CDR3 nucleotides: TGTGCCAGCAGTCCTGGACAGGAGAATTCACCCCTCCACTTT. It specifies CASSPGQENSPLHF.

The V call is TRBV6-5, the J call TRBJ2-7, with 7 nucleotides matching TRBD2. V shed 7 bases and J 1 base; nucleotides not matched to a gene: 1. The germline gives CDR1 MNHEY, CDR2 SVGAGI. The length of the CDR3 is 12 residues. The DNA of the CDR3 is TGTGCCAGCACCGGGGGGTCCTACGAGCAGTACTTC. This sequence encodes CASTGGSYEQYF.

The chain is built from TRBV7-3 and TRBJ1-6; 10 bases map to TRBD1. V shed 4 bases and J 5 bases; nucleotides not matched to a gene: 2. The CDR3 loop spans 15 amino acids. Germline V gives CDR1 SGHTA, CDR2 FQGTGA. The CDR3, as DNA: TGTGCCAGCAGCTCAGGGACAGGGGATAATTCACCCCTCCACTTT. Amino acids: CASSSGTGDNSPLHF. The full variable domain, in which reference TRBV7-3 and TRBJ1-6 provide the parts outside the CDR3, is GAGVSQTPSNKVTEKGKYVELRCDPISGHTALYWYRQSLGQGPEFLIYFQGTGAADDSGLPNDRFFAVRPEGSVSTLKIQRTERGDSAVYLCASSSGTGDNSPLHFGNGTRLTVT.

The chain has TRBV3-1 (or the pseudogene TRBV3-2) and TRBJ1-1; tentatively, D is TRBD1 (5 bases). Trimming took off 5 bases at V and 2 bases at J, with 9 bases between the two ends. This CDR3 spans 13 amino acids. Looked up from germline, CDR1 is LGHDT and CDR2 is YNNKEL (reference sequence). Here the CDR3 reads CASSFDSNTEAFF. As DNA, the CDR3 is TGTGCCAGCAGCTTCGACAGCAACACTGAAGCTTTCTTT.

This clone was observed once. This rearrangement joins TRBV4-1 to TRBJ2-3; D is possibly TRBD2 (6 bases). The V gene lost 0 bases and the J gene lost 0 bases, with 7 bases spanning the gap. The CDR3 loop spans 15 amino acids. CDR1 and CDR2 (germline): MGHRA, YSYEKL. Written as DNA, the CDR3 is TGCGCCAGCAGCCAAGAACGGGGGAGCACAGATACGCAGTATTTT. This encodes CASSQERGSTDTQYF.

A note on this clone: A read error may produce the germline difference seen at one junction end. The chain links TRBV4-3 to TRBJ1-4; 7 bases align to TRBD1. The CDR3 length is 17 residues. Germline V gene sequence: CDR1 LGHNA, CDR2 YSLEER. CDR3 DNA sequence: TGCGCCAGCAGCGAAGACAGGGAAGGTTTTGCTAATGAAAAACTGTTTTTT. Amino acid sequence: CASSEDREGFANEKLFF.